These T cell receptor beta chains were read from a single sample in a study of blood T cells in healthy people across ages. TCRdb redid the calling of the 5' RACE reads with MiXCR, one entry per CDR3 protein. Of fewer than 1,200,000 distinct CDR3 sequences listed, less than 25% are singletons. This sample was also put to use in a study of T cells of mothers and their children.

The sequenced sample was blood. Receptors originate from a girl aged 2-10 years in good health. The CDR3 runs from the conserved cysteine through the conserved F or W. D genes are given only for firm matches. Size is stated for part of the rows, as once, few or many counts, or as a class when the clone is expanded.

>few|TRBJ2-1|.|TRBV6-2/TRBV6-3
CASSYLAVGQFF
TGTGCCAGCAGTTACCTAGCCGTCGGGCAGTTCTTC
>.|TRBJ2-4|TRBD2|TRBV7-9
CASSLTLAGEKNIQYF
TGTGCCAGCAGCTTAACACTAGCGGGAGAGAAAAACATTCAGTACTTC
>few|TRBJ2-7|TRBD2|TRBV7-9
CASSSPRDYSYEQYF
TGTGCCAGCAGCTCACCTCGGGACTACTCCTACGAGCAGTACTTC
>.|TRBJ1-1|.|TRBV20-1
CSASQGQGYTEAFF
TGCAGTGCTTCCCAGGGACAAGGGTACACTGAAGCTTTCTTT
>.|TRBJ2-1|.|TRBV28
CASSFDHEQFF
TGTGCCAGCAGTTTCGACCATGAGCAGTTCTTC
>.|TRBJ2-5|.|TRBV29-1
CSVRGLYLGGTQYF
TGCAGCGTTCGTGGCCTCTACCTGGGTGGGACCCAGTACTTC
>.|TRBJ1-6|.|TRBV3-1
CASSRGRGNSPLHF
TGTGCCAGCAGCCGCGGGAGAGGTAACTCACCCCTCCACTTT
>.|TRBJ2-1|.|TRBV2
CASRDLTRLANEQSF
TGTGCCAGCAGGGACCTTACGCGGCTAGCGAATGAGCAGTCCTTC
>.|TRBJ2-7|.|TRBV29-1
CSVDQGSHYEQYF
TGCAGCGTTGACCAGGGGAGTCATTACGAGCAGTACTTC
>few|TRBJ1-1|.|TRBV4-3
CASSHRGLPGTEAFF
TGCGCCAGCAGCCACCGCGGGCTACCAGGCACTGAAGCTTTCTTT
>few|TRBJ2-7|.|TRBV2
CASSDLQSSYEQYF
TGTGCCAGCAGTGATCTCCAGAGCTCCTACGAGCAGTACTTC
>.|TRBJ2-1|.|TRBV20-1
CSARDGTPNTSYNEQFF
TGCAGTGCTAGAGATGGGACTCCTAACACCTCCTACAATGAGCAGTTCTTC
>few|TRBJ2-5|.|TRBV29-1
CSAEGQFIGETQYF
TGCAGCGCCGAGGGACAATTCATCGGAGAGACCCAGTACTTC